Here is one TCR beta chain with its context. The CDR3 is 12 residues long. Looked up from germline, CDR1 is GTSNPN and CDR2 is SVGIG (reference sequence). TCRdb re-called the 5' RACE reads and catalogs CDR3 proteins one per entry, DNA excluded. This listing includes about 330,000 distinct CDR3 sequences. The sample is drawn from a study of monozygotic twins with inflammatory bowel disease. The receptor comes from a human donor with ulcerative colitis or Crohn's disease, or a healthy co-twin of an affected twin (not recorded which). The sample was blood. V gene TRBV30 combines with J gene TRBJ2-7. The CDR3 loop reads CAWSVTGAEQYF.